Described below is a single T cell receptor (beta chain) sequence and its context. Donors had no recently reported acute infections or vaccinations and were HIV-negative. This specimen comes from a study of shared clonotypes between healthy human individuals. V was clipped by 5 bases and J by 3 bases; unmatched bases: 4. Per the germline V gene, CDR1 is SEHNR and CDR2 is FQNEAQ (reference sequence). The CDR3 runs to 15 residues. Several immunoSEQ plates received, in even portions, the genomic DNA of each subset. Around 220 ng DNA, tens of thousands of T cell genomes, went into each sorted-subset replicate PCR. Using immunoSEQ multiplex PCR, the repertoire was profiled, and TCRdb retains in-frame clones only, with some absent. The sample has under 350,000 clones, more than 75% seen once.

The origin of this receptor is a man between 18 and 29 years old in good health. This sequence joins TRBV7-9 and TRBJ2-3; TRBD2 agrees at 11 bases. Specimen: memory CD8+ T cells sorted from blood. Noted subset: CD45RO+ cells pooled with CCR7-negative TemRA cells. This chain's CDR3 is CASSQGLAETDTQYF. The CDR3 bases are TGTGCCAGCAGCCAGGGACTAGCGGAGACAGATACGCAGTATTTT.